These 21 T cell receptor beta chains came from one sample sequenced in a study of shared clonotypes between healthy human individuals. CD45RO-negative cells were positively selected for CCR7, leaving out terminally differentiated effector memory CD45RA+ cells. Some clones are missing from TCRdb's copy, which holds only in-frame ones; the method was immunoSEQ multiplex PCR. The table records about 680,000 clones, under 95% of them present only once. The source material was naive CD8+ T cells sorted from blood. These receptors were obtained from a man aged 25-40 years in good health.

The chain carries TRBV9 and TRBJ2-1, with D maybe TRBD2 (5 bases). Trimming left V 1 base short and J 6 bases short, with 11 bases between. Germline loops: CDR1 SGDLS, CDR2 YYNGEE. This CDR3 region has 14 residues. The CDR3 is CASSVRLEGNEQFF. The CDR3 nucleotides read TGTGCCAGCAGCGTACGGCTAGAGGGCAATGAGCAGTTCTTC.

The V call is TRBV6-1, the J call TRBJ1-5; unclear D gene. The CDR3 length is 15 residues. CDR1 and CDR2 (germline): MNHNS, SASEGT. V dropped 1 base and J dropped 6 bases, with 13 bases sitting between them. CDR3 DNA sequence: TGTGCCAGCAGTGAAGTAGGCCTACGTAGTCAGCCCCAGCATTTT. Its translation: CASSEVGLRSQPQHF.

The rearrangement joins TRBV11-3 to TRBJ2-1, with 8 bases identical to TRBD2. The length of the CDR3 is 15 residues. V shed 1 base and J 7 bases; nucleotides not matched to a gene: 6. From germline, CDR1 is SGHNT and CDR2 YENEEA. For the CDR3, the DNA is TGTGCCAGCAGCTTAGCCGGGGGACTAGGGAATGAGCAGTTCTTC. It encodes CASSLAGGLGNEQFF.

CDR3 nucleotides: TGTGCCAGCAGTTTCCGACAGCCCTACGAGCAGTACTTC. Its protein product is CASSFRQPYEQYF. The gene calls are TRBV27 and TRBJ2-7, with D possibly TRBD1 on 5 matching bases. V was pared by 3 bases and J by 2 bases, with 8 bases between. Germline loops: CDR1 MNHEY, CDR2 SMNVEV (reference sequence). This CDR3 has 13 residues.

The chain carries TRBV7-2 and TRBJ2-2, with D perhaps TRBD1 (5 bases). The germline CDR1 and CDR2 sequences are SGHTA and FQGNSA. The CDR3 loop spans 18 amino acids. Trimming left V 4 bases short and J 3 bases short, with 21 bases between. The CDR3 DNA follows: TGTGCCAGCAGCTCACCCGACAGTTACGGAACGGACACCGGGGAGCTGTTTTTT. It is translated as CASSSPDSYGTDTGELFF.

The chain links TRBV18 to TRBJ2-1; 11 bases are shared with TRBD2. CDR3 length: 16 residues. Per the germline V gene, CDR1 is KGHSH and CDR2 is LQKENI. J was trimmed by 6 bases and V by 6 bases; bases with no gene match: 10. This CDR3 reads CASSPWASGRSNEQFF. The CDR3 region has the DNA TGTGCCAGCTCCCCATGGGCTAGCGGGAGGTCCAATGAGCAGTTCTTC.

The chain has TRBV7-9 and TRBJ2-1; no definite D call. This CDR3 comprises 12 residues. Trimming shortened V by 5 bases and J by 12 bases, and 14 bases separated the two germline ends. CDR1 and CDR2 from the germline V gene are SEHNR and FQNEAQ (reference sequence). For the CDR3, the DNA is TGTGCCAGCAGCGCGACGGTTGGTGGGCAGTTCTTC. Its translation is CASSATVGGQFF.

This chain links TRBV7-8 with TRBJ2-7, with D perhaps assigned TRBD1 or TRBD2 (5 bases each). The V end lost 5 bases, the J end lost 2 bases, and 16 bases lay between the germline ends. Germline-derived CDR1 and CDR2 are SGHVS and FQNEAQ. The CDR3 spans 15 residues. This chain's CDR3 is CASSPRDATPYEQYF. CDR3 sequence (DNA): TGTGCCAGCAGCCCCCGGGACGCAACTCCCTACGAGCAGTACTTC.

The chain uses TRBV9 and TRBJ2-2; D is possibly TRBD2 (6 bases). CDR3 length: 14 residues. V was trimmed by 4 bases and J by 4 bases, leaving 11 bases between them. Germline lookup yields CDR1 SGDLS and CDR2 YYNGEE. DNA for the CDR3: TGTGCCAGCAGCCCGGCGGGAACCACCGGGGAGCTGTTTTTT. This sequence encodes CASSPAGTTGELFF. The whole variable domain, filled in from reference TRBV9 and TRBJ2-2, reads DSGVTQTPKHLITATGQRVTLRCSPRSGDLSVYWYQQSLDQGLQFLIQYYNGEERAKGNILERFSAQQFPDLHSELNLSSLELGDSALYFCASSPAGTTGELFFGEGSRLTVL.

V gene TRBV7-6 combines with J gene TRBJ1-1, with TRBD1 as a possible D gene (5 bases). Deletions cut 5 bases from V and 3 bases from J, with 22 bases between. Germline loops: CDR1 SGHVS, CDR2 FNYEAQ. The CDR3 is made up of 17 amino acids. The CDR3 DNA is TGTGCCAGCAGCACCCCAAGGACCCTCCCACAGGACACTGAAGCTTTCTTT. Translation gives CASSTPRTLPQDTEAFF.

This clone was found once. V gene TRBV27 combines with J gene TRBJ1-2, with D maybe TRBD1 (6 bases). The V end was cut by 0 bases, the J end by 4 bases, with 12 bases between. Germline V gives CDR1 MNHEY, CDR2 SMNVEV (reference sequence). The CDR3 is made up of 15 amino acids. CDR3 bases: TGTGCCAGCAGTTTATCTGATGAGGGGGGCTATGGCTACACCTTC. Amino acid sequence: CASSLSDEGGYGYTF.

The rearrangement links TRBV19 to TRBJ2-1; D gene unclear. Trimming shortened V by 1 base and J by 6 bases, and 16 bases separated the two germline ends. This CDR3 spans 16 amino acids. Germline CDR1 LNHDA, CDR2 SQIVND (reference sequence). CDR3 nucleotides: TGTGCCAGTAGTATAGCACTGGATGTAATGGGCAATGAGCAGTTCTTC. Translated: CASSIALDVMGNEQFF.

Here the CDR3 DNA reads TGTGCCTGGAGTGTGGGCACTAGCGGAGACAATGAGCAGTTCTTC. It specifies CAWSVGTSGDNEQFF. This chain links TRBV30 with TRBJ2-1; 8 bases are shared with TRBD2. Germline CDR1 and CDR2: GTSNPN and SVGIG (reference sequence). There are 15 residues in the CDR3. The J segment lost 5 bases and the V segment lost 0 bases, leaving 6 bases of the junction unmatched.

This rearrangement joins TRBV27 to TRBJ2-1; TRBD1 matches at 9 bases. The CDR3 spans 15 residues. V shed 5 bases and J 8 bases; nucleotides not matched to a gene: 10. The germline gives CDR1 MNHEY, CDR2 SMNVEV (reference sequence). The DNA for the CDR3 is TGTGCCAGCAGTCCGCCGGGACAGGGTTCCGATGAGCAGTTCTTC. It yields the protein CASSPPGQGSDEQFF.

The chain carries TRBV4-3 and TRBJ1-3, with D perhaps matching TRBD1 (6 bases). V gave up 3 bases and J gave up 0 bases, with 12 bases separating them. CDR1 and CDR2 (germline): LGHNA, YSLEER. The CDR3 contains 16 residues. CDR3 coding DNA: TGCGCCAGCAGCCAGGGAACAGGGCGCTCTGGAAACACCATATATTTT. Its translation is CASSQGTGRSGNTIYF.

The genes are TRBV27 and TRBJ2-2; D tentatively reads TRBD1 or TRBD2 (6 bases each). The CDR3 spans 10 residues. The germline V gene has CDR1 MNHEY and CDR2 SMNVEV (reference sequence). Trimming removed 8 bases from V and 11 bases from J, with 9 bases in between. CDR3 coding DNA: TGTGCCAGCGGAGGGGGTGAGCTGTTTTTT. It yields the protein CASGGGELFF.

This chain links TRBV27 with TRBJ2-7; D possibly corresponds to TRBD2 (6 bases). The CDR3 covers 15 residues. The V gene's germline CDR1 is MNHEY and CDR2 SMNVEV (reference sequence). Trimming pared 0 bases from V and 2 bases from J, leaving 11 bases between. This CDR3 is CASSLSSGVTYEQYF. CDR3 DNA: TGTGCCAGCAGTTTATCTTCGGGGGTGACCTACGAGCAGTACTTC.

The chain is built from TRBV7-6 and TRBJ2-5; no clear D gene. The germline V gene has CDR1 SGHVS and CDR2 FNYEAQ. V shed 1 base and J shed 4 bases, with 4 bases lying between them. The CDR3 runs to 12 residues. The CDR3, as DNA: TGTGCCAGCAGCTTAGACGGAGAGACCCAGTACTTC. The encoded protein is CASSLDGETQYF.

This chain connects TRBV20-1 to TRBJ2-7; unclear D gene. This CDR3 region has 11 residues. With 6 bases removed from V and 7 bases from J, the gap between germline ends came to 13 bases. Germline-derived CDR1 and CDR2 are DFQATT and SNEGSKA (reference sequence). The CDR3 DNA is TGCAGTGCCGTAGTCGACTCGGAGCAGTACTTC. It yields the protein CSAVVDSEQYF.

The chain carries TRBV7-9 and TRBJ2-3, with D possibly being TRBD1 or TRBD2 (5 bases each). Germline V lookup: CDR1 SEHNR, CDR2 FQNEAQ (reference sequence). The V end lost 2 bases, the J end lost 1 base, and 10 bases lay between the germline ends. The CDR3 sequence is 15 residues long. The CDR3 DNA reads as TGTGCCAGCAGCTTAAGGGGACGGGGCACAGATACGCAGTATTTT. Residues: CASSLRGRGTDTQYF.

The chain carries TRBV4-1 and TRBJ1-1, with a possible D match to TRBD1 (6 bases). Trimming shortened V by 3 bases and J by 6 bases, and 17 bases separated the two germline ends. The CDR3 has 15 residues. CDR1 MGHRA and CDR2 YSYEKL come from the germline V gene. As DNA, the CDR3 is TGCGCCAGCAGCCAGGGGGACACCGGGGCCTCTGAAGCTTTCTTT. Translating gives CASSQGDTGASEAFF.